This is a list of T cell receptor beta chains from one sample in a study of CD8 T cells in ankylosing spondylitis. One entry per CDR3 protein, called by TCRdb with MiXCR from the 5' RACE reads. The table lists about 150,000 distinct CDR3 sequences, under 35% of them singletons. The sample taken for sequencing was synovial fluid, either unsorted or a sorted T cell fraction (not recorded which). The source is a male donor with ankylosing spondylitis. The CDR3 runs from the conserved cysteine through the conserved F or W. The D gene is left open where the match is weak. Clone size is given for some rows only: seen once, a few or many times, or a class if the clone is expanded.

>-|TRBJ1-2|TRBV18|few
CASSLSDGYGYTF
TGTGCCAGCTCCCTCTCGGACGGGTATGGCTACACCTTC
>-|TRBJ2-2|TRBV6-2/TRBV6-3|-
CASQTGYTGELFF
TGTGCCTCCCAAACGGGGTACACCGGGGAGCTGTTTTTT
>-|TRBJ1-5|TRBV12-3/TRBV12-4|-
CASRQGGGANQPQHF
TGTGCCAGCAGACAGGGAGGGGGTGCGAATCAGCCCCAGCATTTT
>-|TRBJ2-2|TRBV27|many
CASSPFRETNTGELFF
TGTGCCAGCAGTCCCTTCAGGGAGACGAACACCGGGGAGCTGTTTTTT
>TRBD1|TRBJ2-2|TRBV5-1|few
CASSPTEQGANGELFF
TGCGCCAGCAGCCCAACGGAACAGGGGGCTAATGGGGAGCTGTTTTTT
>-|TRBJ2-5|TRBV5-1|-
CASSLDGFSGTQYF
TGCGCCAGCAGCTTGGATGGCTTCTCGGGGACCCAGTACTTC
>-|TRBJ1-1|TRBV3-1|many
CASSQVDSALNTEAFF
TGTGCCAGCAGCCAAGTGGACAGCGCATTGAACACTGAAGCTTTCTTT
>-|TRBJ1-6|TRBV2|-
CASSVGIAPLHF
TGTGCCAGCAGTGTCGGGATTGCACCCCTCCACTTT
>-|TRBJ2-5|TRBV6-1|-
CASSRPGTGAQYF
TGTGCCAGCAGCAGACCCGGAACGGGGGCCCAGTACTTC
>-|TRBJ1-6|TRBV30|many
CAYAKGENNSPLHF
TGTGCCTATGCCAAGGGAGAAAATAATTCACCCCTCCACTTT
>TRBD1|TRBJ2-2|TRBV3-1|-
CASSLYRGRANTGELFF
TGTGCCAGCAGCCTTTACAGGGGCCGCGCGAACACCGGGGAGCTGTTTTTT
>-|TRBJ1-5|TRBV5-1|few
CASSLWGIDQPQHF
TGCGCCAGCAGCTTGTGGGGGATTGATCAGCCCCAGCATTTT
>-|TRBJ2-1|TRBV7-2|-
CASSSRTAAGEQFF
TGTGCCAGCAGCTCCCGGACTGCCGCGGGTGAGCAGTTCTTC
>TRBD2|TRBJ2-2|TRBV12-3/TRBV12-4|few
CASSFAGGSSGELFF
TGTGCCAGCAGTTTTGCGGGGGGGTCGTCCGGGGAGCTGTTTTTT
>-|TRBJ1-2|TRBV5-1|-
CASSLSPRKDSNYGYTF
TGCGCCAGCAGCTTGTCCCCCCGGAAGGACTCTAACTATGGCTACACCTTC
>-|TRBJ1-3|TRBV5-4|-
CASSLGAGDGNTIYF
TGTGCCAGCAGCTTGGGGGCAGGAGATGGAAACACCATATATTTT
>-|TRBJ1-1|TRBV2|-
CARGNRIGTNTEAFF
TGTGCCAGGGGTAACAGGATTGGCACGAACACTGAAGCTTTCTTT
>-|TRBJ2-7|TRBV28|few
CASSPGTSTYEQYF
TGTGCCAGCAGTCCAGGGACTTCGACCTACGAGCAGTACTTC
>-|TRBJ2-7|TRBV18|many
CASSFRAGEQYF
TGTGCCAGCTCGTTCAGGGCGGGAGAGCAGTACTTC
>TRBD1|TRBJ2-7|TRBV5-6|many
CASTKSRTGRSYEQYF
TGTGCCAGCACCAAGAGCCGGACAGGGAGGTCCTACGAGCAGTACTTC
>-|TRBJ2-3|TRBV6-1|few
CASSASTDTQYF
TGTGCCAGCAGTGCGAGCACAGATACGCAGTATTTT
>-|TRBJ2-3|TRBV7-2|-
CASSLANTDTQYF
TGTGCCAGCAGTCTAGCGAACACAGATACGCAGTATTTT
>-|TRBJ1-1|TRBV3-1|many
CASSLGMNTEAFF
TGTGCCAGCAGCCTTGGTATGAACACTGAAGCTTTCTTT
>TRBD2|TRBJ2-3|TRBV4-2|few
CASSRLAEDTQYF
TGTGCCAGCAGCCGACTAGCGGAAGATACGCAGTATTTT
>TRBD1|TRBJ2-5|TRBV7-6|many
CASSLMGTGEETQYF
TGTGCCAGCAGCTTAATGGGGACAGGGGAAGAGACCCAGTACTTC
>TRBD2|TRBJ2-7|TRBV6-2/TRBV6-3|-
CASTRTSGTYEQYF
TGTGCCAGCACCCGGACTAGCGGGACCTACGAGCAGTACTTC
>-|TRBJ2-6|TRBV19|-
CASSLEVSGANVLTF
TGTGCCAGTAGTCTTGAAGTCTCTGGGGCCAACGTCCTGACTTTC
>-|TRBJ2-1|TRBV14|-
CASSPTEGRPVNEQFF
TGTGCCAGCAGCCCCACGGAGGGCCGACCGGTAAATGAGCAGTTCTTC
>-|TRBJ1-1|TRBV6-5|-
CASSYPGMNTEAFF
TGTGCCAGCAGTTACCCGGGGATGAACACTGAAGCTTTCTTT
>-|TRBJ2-3|TRBV28|-
CASSYLIAGTDTQYF
TGTGCCAGCAGTTACCTTATAGCCGGCACAGATACGCAGTATTTT
>-|TRBJ2-5|TRBV20-1|-
CSASQGGKETQYF
TGCAGTGCTAGCCAGGGGGGGAAAGAGACCCAGTACTTC
>-|TRBJ1-2|TRBV7-2|-
CASSLEAATIYGYTF
TGTGCCAGCAGCTTAGAGGCAGCGACTATCTATGGCTACACCTTC
>-|TRBJ1-1|TRBV20-1|few
CSAREGGRNTEAFF
TGCAGTGCTAGAGAAGGAGGGAGAAACACTGAAGCTTTCTTT
>-|TRBJ2-1|TRBV29-1|-
CSAAPPHNEQFF
TGCAGCGCCGCCCCGCCCCACAATGAGCAGTTCTTC
>-|TRBJ2-2|TRBV2|few
CASNWGTGELFF
TGTGCCAGCAATTGGGGTACCGGGGAGCTGTTTTTT
>-|TRBJ1-1|TRBV12-3/TRBV12-4|medium-sized
CASKRDSPNTEAFF
TGTGCCAGCAAGCGGGACTCCCCGAACACTGAAGCTTTCTTT
>-|TRBJ2-7|TRBV7-2|few
CASSPYNSYEQYF
TGTGCCAGCAGCCCCTATAATTCCTACGAGCAGTACTTC
>TRBD2|TRBJ2-1|TRBV28|-
CASSLSPGLGTSANEQFF
TGTGCCAGCAGTTTATCTCCCGGGTTGGGGACTAGCGCGAATGAGCAGTTCTTC
>-|TRBJ1-1|TRBV6-1|-
CASRPLGGTEAFF
TGTGCCAGCAGACCTCTGGGGGGAACTGAAGCTTTCTTT
>-|TRBJ2-2|TRBV9|-
CASSGAAAGELFF
TGTGCCAGCAGCGGTGCAGCAGCCGGGGAGCTGTTTTTT
>-|TRBJ1-2|TRBV14|few
CASSQEKRGEDYGYTF
TGTGCCAGCAGCCAAGAGAAGCGAGGGGAAGACTATGGCTACACCTTC
>-|TRBJ2-7|TRBV10-3|-
CAISKGGTVLLGEQYF
TGTGCCATCAGTAAGGGCGGGACAGTCCTCTTGGGCGAGCAGTACTTC
>TRBD1|TRBJ2-3|TRBV7-9|-
CASSAPGTVSTDMQYF
TGTGCCAGCAGCGCCCCGGGGACAGTTAGCACAGATATGCAGTATTTT
>-|TRBJ1-1|TRBV5-8|few
CASRPGQLGGTEAFF
TGTGCCAGCAGACCCGGACAGTTGGGTGGGACTGAAGCTTTCTTT
>-|TRBJ1-1|TRBV12-3/TRBV12-4|few
CASSFQGPTEAFF
TGTGCCAGCAGTTTTCAGGGGCCCACTGAAGCTTTCTTT
>-|TRBJ2-1|TRBV9|-
CASSVGGTLFNEQFF
TGTGCCAGCAGCGTAGGGGGGACCCTTTTCAATGAGCAGTTCTTC
>-|TRBJ1-3|TRBV20-1|-
CSASRGKQNTIYF
TGCAGTGCTAGTAGAGGGAAACAAAACACCATATATTTT
>TRBD2|TRBJ2-2|TRBV20-1|-
CSALLAEGTGELFF
TGCAGTGCTCTGCTAGCGGAAGGCACCGGGGAGCTGTTTTTT
>TRBD2|TRBJ2-5|TRBV9|-
CASSVLPAGGQETQYF
TGTGCCAGCAGCGTATTACCAGCGGGAGGGCAAGAGACCCAGTACTTC
>TRBD1|TRBJ2-2|TRBV2|-
CASSGQGRNTGELFF
TGTGCCAGCAGCGGACAGGGGAGGAACACCGGGGAGCTGTTTTTT
>-|TRBJ1-1|TRBV2|-
CASSEEPATGAFF
TGTGCCAGCAGTGAAGAGCCAGCCACGGGGGCTTTCTTT
>TRBD1|TRBJ1-5|TRBV5-1|-
CASSQGTGERPQHF
TGCGCCAGCAGCCAGGGGACAGGGGAGCGGCCCCAGCATTTT
>-|TRBJ2-2|TRBV5-1|-
CASCPVLPNTGELFF
TGCGCCAGCTGCCCGGTTCTGCCCAACACCGGGGAGCTGTTTTTT